The sequence of this T cell receptor beta chain was determined in a study of blood T cell repertoires in COVID-19. The table came from immunoSEQ multiplex PCR; TCRdb's copy has only in-frame clones and leaves some out. The table lists 400,000 to 450,000 clones, around nine tenths of them singletons. Per germline, CDR1 SGHAT and CDR2 FQNNGV. CDR3 length equals 17 residues. The V segment lost 3 bases and the J segment 6 bases; nucleotides outside the gene matches: 12. Specimen: peripheral blood. The V call is TRBV11-2, the J call TRBJ2-1; the match to TRBD2 covers 9 bases. The TCR originated in a man aged 18 to 29 with COVID-19, enrolled during active disease. CDR3 nucleotide sequence: TGTGCCAGCAGCTTGGCAGGAGTCGCGGGGGGGCCCAATGAGCAGTTCTTC. Translating gives CASSLAGVAGGPNEQFF. The full variable domain, its missing parts supplied by reference TRBV11-2 and TRBJ2-1, is EAGVAQSPRYKIIEKRQSVAFWCNPISGHATLYWYQQILGQGPKLLIQFQNNGVVDDSQLPKDRFSAERLKGVDSTLKIQPAKLEDSAVYLCASSLAGVAGGPNEQFFGPGTRLTVL.